The 18 T cell receptor beta chains reported below all come from one sample, sequenced in a study of Graves' ophthalmopathy and Graves' hyperthyroidism. For repertoire sequencing, the TCR beta CDR3 regions were amplified from RNA transcripts. First-round RT-PCR used HTBI primers; second-round multiplex PCR followed. TCRdb called the multiplex PCR reads again in MiXCR, with one record for every CDR3 protein. The sample carries over a million distinct CDR3 sequences, about 40% recorded once. Material for sequencing was peripheral blood or thyroid tissue (not recorded which). Receptor source: an adult man with Graves' hyperthyroidism.

V usage is TRBV12-3 or TRBV12-4 and J usage is TRBJ2-7, with 11 bases matching TRBD2. This CDR3 is built from 19 residues. V gave up 8 bases and J gave up 4 bases; unmatched junction bases: 22. In DNA form, the CDR3 reads TGTGCCAGCGCTTCCTCGACTAGCGGGATCTATCACAAACCTTACGAGCAGTACTTC. As protein: CASASSTSGIYHKPYEQYF.

This clonotype was counted between two and nine times. The chain combines TRBV5-6 with TRBJ2-7, with a possible D match to TRBD2 (5 bases). The CDR3 covers 14 residues. The germline CDR1 and CDR2 sequences are SGHDT and YYEEEE. V was trimmed by 4 bases and J by 3 bases, leaving 14 bases between them. CDR3 protein: CASSPRVVGYEQYF. The CDR3 nucleotides are TGTGCCAGCAGCCCGAGGGTCGTGGGCTACGAGCAGTACTTC.

This clonotype has a count of ten or more. The genes are TRBV15 and TRBJ2-2, with D unresolved. Looked up from germline, CDR1 is LNHNV and CDR2 is YYDKDF (reference sequence). V was shortened by 4 bases and J by 8 bases, with 5 bases between the two germline ends. There are 11 residues in the CDR3. The CDR3 DNA is TGTGCCACCAGCAAACGGGGGGAGCTGTTTTTT. Amino acid sequence: CATSKRGELFF.

This clonotype was detected ten times or more. Here the CDR3 reads CASRTSIGASNQPQHF. The CDR3 coding sequence is TGTGCCAGTAGAACCTCAATAGGGGCAAGCAATCAGCCCCAGCATTTT. V and J are TRBV19 and TRBJ1-5, with D tentatively TRBD1 (5 bases). The V and J ends lost 6 bases and 1 base respectively, with 16 bases between them. The CDR3 is 16 residues long. The germline gives CDR1 LNHDA, CDR2 SQIVND (reference sequence).

The V and J genes are TRBV7-2 and TRBJ1-6; no reliable D call. Trimming took off 5 bases at V and 2 bases at J, with 10 bases between the two ends. CDR1 and CDR2 from the germline V gene are SGHTA and FQGNSA. This CDR3 comprises 15 residues. CDR3 sequence reads: CASSRTAAYNSPLHF. DNA for the CDR3: TGTGCCAGCAGCCGGACCGCCGCCTATAATTCACCCCTCCACTTT.

The rearrangement joins TRBV11-2 to TRBJ1-2, with a tentative D call TRBD1 (6 bases). The CDR3 extends over 16 amino acids. The germline gives CDR1 SGHAT, CDR2 FQNNGV. V was trimmed by 11 bases and J by 4 bases, leaving 26 bases between them. The CDR3 nucleotides read TGTGCCTGGAGTGGAGCTTGGGGGGGCCTCGGCTATGGCTACACCTTC. It is translated as CAWSGAWGGLGYGYTF.

This clonotype was picked up one time. The rearrangement uses TRBV10-3 and TRBJ2-5; D gene ambiguous. V lost 4 bases to trimming and J lost 5 bases, with 8 bases between them. The CDR3 has 12 amino acids. Germline assignment: CDR1 ENHRY and CDR2 SYGVKD. CDR3 sequence (DNA): TGTGCCATCAGTGGTATGGCTGAGACCCAGTACTTC. It yields the protein CAISGMAETQYF.

The sample holds many counts of this clonotype. The V gene is TRBV9, the J gene TRBJ2-2; no reliable D call. The germline CDR1 and CDR2 sequences are SGDLS and YYNGEE. CDR3 size: 12 residues. Trimming pared 3 bases from V and 4 bases from J, leaving 4 bases between. The chain's CDR3 is CASSGSTGELFF. CDR3 bases: TGTGCCAGCAGCGGAAGCACCGGGGAGCTGTTTTTT.

This clonotype was detected many times. DNA for the CDR3: TGTGCCAGCAGCCGGGACCTCAGTCCTCAAGAGACCCAGTACTTC. Translating it yields CASSRDLSPQETQYF. This chain links TRBV2 with TRBJ2-5; TRBD1 or TRBD2 may be the D gene (5 bases each). This CDR3 contains 15 residues. Germline-derived CDR1 and CDR2 are SNHLY and FYNNEI. V was clipped by 6 bases and J by 2 bases, with 16 bases between them. Full variable domain (remainder filled in from reference TRBV2 and TRBJ2-5): EPEVTQTPSHQVTQMGQEVILRCVPISNHLYFYWYRQILGQKVEFLVSFYNNEISEKSEIFDDQFSVERPDGSNFTLKIRSTKLEDSAMYFCASSRDLSPQETQYFGPGTRLLVL.

The V call is TRBV4-1, the J call TRBJ1-1; possible D gene TRBD1, 5 bases. The CDR3 extends over 15 amino acids. Germline V gene data show CDR1 as MGHRA and CDR2 as YSYEKL. The germline V and J ends were trimmed by 1 base and 4 bases, with 13 bases remaining between them. CDR3 residues: CASSQGTLVSTEAFF. CDR3 coding DNA: TGCGCCAGCAGCCAAGGGACACTAGTTTCCACTGAAGCTTTCTTT.

The chain joins TRBV10-3 to TRBJ2-5; TRBD1 might be the D (6 bases). CDR3 length: 16 residues. The ends were cut back, 5 bases at V and 2 bases at J, with 18 bases in the middle. CDR1 is ENHRY, CDR2 SYGVKD, per germline. The CDR3 DNA is TGTGCCATCAGTTACTCGCAGGGGTGGGGACAAGAGACCCAGTACTTC. Residues: CAISYSQGWGQETQYF.

This clonotype was picked up many times. J is TRBJ1-1 and V is TRBV7-9, with D possibly being TRBD1 (5 bases). CDR1 is SEHNR, CDR2 FQNEAQ, per germline (reference sequence). The V gene lost 5 bases and the J gene lost 4 bases, with 14 bases spanning the gap. CDR3 length equals 14 residues. The CDR3 region is CASSGDVGSTEAFF. As DNA, the CDR3 is TGTGCCAGCAGCGGGGACGTTGGTAGCACTGAAGCTTTCTTT.

The V gene is TRBV7-2, the J gene TRBJ2-6; TRBD1 agrees at 9 bases. Per the germline V gene, CDR1 is SGHTA and CDR2 is FQGNSA. J lost 8 bases, V lost 6 bases, and 8 bases had no gene match. This CDR3 is built from 15 residues. CDR3 protein: CASRGGGTGSNVLTF. The CDR3, as DNA: TGTGCCAGCAGGGGAGGTGGGACAGGGTCCAACGTCCTGACTTTC. Drawing the rest from reference TRBV7-2 and TRBJ2-6, the complete variable domain is GAGVSQSPSNKVTEKGKDVELRCDPISGHTALYWYRQSLGQGLEFLIYFQGNSAPDKSGLPSDRFSAERTGGSVSTLTIQRTQQEDSAVYLCASRGGGTGSNVLTFGAGSRLTVL.

This clonotype has at least ten counts. The V call is TRBV5-1, the J call TRBJ1-2; D remains unclear. Trimming removed 1 base at V and 3 bases at J, with 10 bases between. The germline CDR1 and CDR2 sequences are SGHRS and YFSETQ. The CDR3 covers 14 residues. The CDR3 sequence is CASSLREGYYGYTF. For the CDR3, the DNA is TGCGCCAGCAGCTTGAGGGAGGGTTACTATGGCTACACCTTC.

On this clonotype itself: This may be a read error: a much more frequent sequence differs by one nucleotide. V gene TRBV7-2 combines with J gene TRBJ1-4, with a weak D call TRBD1 (5 bases). CDR1 and CDR2 from the germline V gene are SGHTA and FQGNSA. The CDR3 covers 14 residues. DNA for the CDR3: TGTGCCAGCAGCTTGTCGGGGGGTGGCGAAAAACTGGTTTTT. It translates to CASSLSGGGEKLVF.

Only a few counts were recorded for this clonotype. The chain uses TRBV7-2 and TRBJ1-5; D is possibly TRBD1 (6 bases). V lost 8 bases to trimming and J lost 4 bases, with 15 bases between them. This CDR3 has 14 residues. CDR1 is SGHTA, CDR2 FQGNSA, per germline. In DNA, the CDR3 is TGTGCCAGCTCACCGCAGGGGACAAATCAGCCCCAGCATTTT. Protein sequence: CASSPQGTNQPQHF.

This clonotype has ten or more counts. The gene calls are TRBV25-1 and TRBJ1-4; the D gene is possibly TRBD1 (6 bases). With 1 base removed from V and 4 bases from J, the gap between germline ends came to 13 bases. The CDR3 totals 16 residues. Germline V lookup: CDR1 MGHDK, CDR2 SYGVNS. CDR3 DNA: TGTGCCAGCAGTGAATCGAGGGGGTGGAATAATGAAAAACTGTTTTTT. This translates into CASSESRGWNNEKLFF.

The gene calls are TRBV10-3 and TRBJ1-5; possibly TRBD1 for D (5 bases). Germline values: CDR1 ENHRY, CDR2 SYGVKD. The CDR3 covers 16 residues. The V gene lost 2 bases and the J gene lost 14 bases, with 25 bases spanning the gap. CDR3 sequence (DNA): TGTGCCATCAGTGAGCCCCAGCAGGGATATGCCATCTACGAGCATTTT. Translated, it gives CAISEPQQGYAIYEHF.